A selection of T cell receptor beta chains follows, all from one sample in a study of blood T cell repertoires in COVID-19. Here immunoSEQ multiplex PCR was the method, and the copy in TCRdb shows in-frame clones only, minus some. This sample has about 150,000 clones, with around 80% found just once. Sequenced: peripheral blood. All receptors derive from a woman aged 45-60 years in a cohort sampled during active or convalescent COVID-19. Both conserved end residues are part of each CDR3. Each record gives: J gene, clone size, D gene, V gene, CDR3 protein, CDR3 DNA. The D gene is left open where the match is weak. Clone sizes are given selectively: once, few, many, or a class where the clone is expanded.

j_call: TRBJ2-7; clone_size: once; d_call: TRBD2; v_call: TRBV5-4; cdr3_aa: CASSPAGLAAHEQYF; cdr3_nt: TGTGCCAGCAGCCCTGCCGGACTAGCGGCCCACGAGCAGTACTTC
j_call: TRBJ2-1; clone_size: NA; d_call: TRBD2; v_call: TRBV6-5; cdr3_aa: CASSLAGGYNEQFF; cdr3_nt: TGTGCCAGCAGTTTAGCGGGGGGCTACAATGAGCAGTTCTTC
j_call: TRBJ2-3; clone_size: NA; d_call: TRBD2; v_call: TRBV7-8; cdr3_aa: CASSRWVIGGGATDTQYF; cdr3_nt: TGTGCCAGCAGCCGCTGGGTCATCGGCGGGGGAGCAACAGATACGCAGTATTTT
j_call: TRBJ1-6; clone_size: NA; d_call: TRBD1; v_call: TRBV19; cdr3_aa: CASRSSGQGDSPLHF; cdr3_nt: TGTGCCAGTAGAAGTAGCGGACAGGGAGATTCACCCCTCCACTTT
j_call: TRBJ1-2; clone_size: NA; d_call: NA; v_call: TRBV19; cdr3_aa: CARMSPVQGYTF; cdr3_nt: TGTGCCAGAATGAGTCCGGTGCAAGGCTACACCTTC
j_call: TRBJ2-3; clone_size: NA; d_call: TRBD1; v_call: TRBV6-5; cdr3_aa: CASSPRGRTQYF; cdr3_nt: TGTGCCAGCAGCCCCAGGGGGCGTACGCAGTATTTT
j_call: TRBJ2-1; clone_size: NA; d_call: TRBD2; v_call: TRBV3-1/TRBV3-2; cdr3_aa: CASRPLAGSYNEQFF; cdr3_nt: TGTGCCAGCAGACCCCTAGCGGGGTCCTACAATGAGCAGTTCTTC
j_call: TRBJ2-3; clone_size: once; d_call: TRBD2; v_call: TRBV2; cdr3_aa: CASSIAGSYTDTQYF; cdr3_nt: TGTGCCAGCAGCATAGCGGGGAGTTACACAGATACGCAGTATTTT
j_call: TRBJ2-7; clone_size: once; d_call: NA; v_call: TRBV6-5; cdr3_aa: CASSYPNSYEQYF; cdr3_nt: TGTGCCAGCAGTTACCCCAACAGCTACGAGCAGTACTTC
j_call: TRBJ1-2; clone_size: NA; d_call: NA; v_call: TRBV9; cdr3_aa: CASSVGGGRAVGYTF; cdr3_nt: TGTGCCAGCAGCGTGGGGGGAGGCAGGGCGGTTGGCTACACCTTC
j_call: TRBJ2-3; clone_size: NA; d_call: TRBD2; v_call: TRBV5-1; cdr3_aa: CASSLAGQRGVSTDTQYF; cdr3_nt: TGCGCCAGCAGCTTGGCGGGGCAGCGGGGGGTGAGCACAGATACGCAGTATTTT
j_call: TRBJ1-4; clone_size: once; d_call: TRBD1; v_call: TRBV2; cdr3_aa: CASSRQGDEKLFF; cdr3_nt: TGTGCCAGCAGCCGACAGGGCGATGAAAAACTGTTTTTT
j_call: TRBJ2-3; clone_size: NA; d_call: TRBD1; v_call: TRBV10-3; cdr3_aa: CAIRKGQGASTDTQYF; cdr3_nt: TGTGCCATCAGGAAGGGACAGGGGGCCAGCACAGATACGCAGTATTTT
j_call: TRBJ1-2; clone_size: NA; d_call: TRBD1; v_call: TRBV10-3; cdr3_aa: CAIKGQGVDGYTF; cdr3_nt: TGTGCCATCAAGGGACAGGGGGTGGATGGCTACACCTTC
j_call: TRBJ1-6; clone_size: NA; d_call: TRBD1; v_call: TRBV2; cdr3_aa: CASSEGQGAPLHF; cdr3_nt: TGTGCCAGCAGTGAAGGACAGGGGGCACCCCTCCACTTT
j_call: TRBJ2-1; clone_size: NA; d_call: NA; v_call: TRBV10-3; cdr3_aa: CAINDGSYNEQFF; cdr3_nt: TGTGCCATCAACGACGGGTCCTACAATGAGCAGTTCTTC
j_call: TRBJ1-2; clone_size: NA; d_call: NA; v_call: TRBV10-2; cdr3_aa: CASSERERGPAGYTF; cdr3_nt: TGCGCCAGCAGTGAAAGGGAGCGGGGTCCTGCGGGCTACACCTTC
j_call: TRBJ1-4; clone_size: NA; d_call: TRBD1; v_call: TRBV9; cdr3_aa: CASSVGGTGGTNEKLFF; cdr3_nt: TGTGCCAGCAGCGTAGGTGGGACAGGGGGCACTAATGAAAAACTGTTTTTT
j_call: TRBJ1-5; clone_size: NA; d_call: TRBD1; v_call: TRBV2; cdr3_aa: CASSRVQGAVEPQHF; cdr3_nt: TGTGCCAGCAGTAGGGTACAGGGGGCGGTTGAGCCCCAGCATTTT
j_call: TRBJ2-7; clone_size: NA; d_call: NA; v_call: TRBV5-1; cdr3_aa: CASSLDRPYEQYF; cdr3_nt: TGCGCCAGCAGCTTGGACAGGCCGTACGAGCAGTACTTC
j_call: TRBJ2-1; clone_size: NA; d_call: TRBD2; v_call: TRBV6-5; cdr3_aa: CASRLAGGLGNEQFF; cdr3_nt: TGTGCCAGCAGGCTAGCGGGGGGGTTGGGGAATGAGCAGTTCTTC
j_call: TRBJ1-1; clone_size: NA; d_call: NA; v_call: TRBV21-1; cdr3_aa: CASSKALLTRLKVFF; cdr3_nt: TGTGCCAGCAGCAAAGCGCTTTTGACTAGACTGAAGGTTTTCTTT
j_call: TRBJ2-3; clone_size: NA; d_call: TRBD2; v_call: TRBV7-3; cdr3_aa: CASSYSGGDVTQYF; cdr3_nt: TGTGCCAGCAGCTATAGCGGGGGGGATGTTACGCAGTATTTT
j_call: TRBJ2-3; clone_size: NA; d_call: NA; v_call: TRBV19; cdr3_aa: CASSPRYTDTQYF; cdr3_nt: TGTGCCAGTAGTCCCCGTTACACAGATACGCAGTATTTT
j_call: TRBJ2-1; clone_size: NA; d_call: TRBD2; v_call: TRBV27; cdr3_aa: CASSFRLAGGFNEQFF; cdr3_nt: TGTGCCAGCAGTTTTCGCCTAGCGGGGGGGTTTAATGAGCAGTTCTTC
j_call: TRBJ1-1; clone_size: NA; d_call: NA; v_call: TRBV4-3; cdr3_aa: CASSQRRTEGTEAFF; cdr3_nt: TGCGCCAGCAGCCAACGTAGGACAGAGGGCACTGAAGCTTTCTTT
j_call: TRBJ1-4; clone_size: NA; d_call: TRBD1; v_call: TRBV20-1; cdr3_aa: CSASRQGSTNEKLFF; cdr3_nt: TGCAGTGCTAGTAGACAGGGATCAACTAATGAAAAACTGTTTTTT